One sample yielded the 11 T cell receptor beta chains listed below, sequenced in a study of blood T cell repertoires in COVID-19. The data were produced by immunoSEQ multiplex PCR, yet TCRdb's version contains in-frame clones alone and is incomplete. The top ten hold about 9.8% of the sample, which has about 320,000 clones, 87% seen once. Sequencing was performed on PBMCs or T cells enriched from blood (not recorded which). These receptors came from a woman younger than 30 who had recovered from COVID-19.

The V and J genes are TRBV21-1 and TRBJ1-1; TRBD1 was called by the table and not checked on the DNA. TRBV21-1 counts as a pseudogene. CDR3 length: 15 residues. CDR3 residues: CASSKEVRGVAEAFF. The DNA of the CDR3 is TGTGCCAGCAGCAAAGAGGTCAGGGGTGTCGCTGAAGCTTTCTTT.

The rearrangement uses TRBV29-1 and TRBJ2-5, with 10 bases fitting TRBD1. V was clipped by 1 base and J by 5 bases; unmatched bases: 7. Per germline, CDR1 SQVTM and CDR2 ANQGSEA. CDR3 size: 15 residues. As DNA, the CDR3 is TGCAGCGTTGAAGCGCGGGACAGGGGTCGCGAGACCCAGTACTTC. Its protein is CSVEARDRGRETQYF.

The chain has TRBV30 and TRBJ1-4; D gene ambiguous. Trimming took off 0 bases at V and 8 bases at J, with 16 bases between the two ends. Germline assignment: CDR1 GTSNPN and CDR2 SVGIG (reference sequence). The CDR3 has 15 residues. The CDR3 DNA reads TGTGCCTGGAGTGTTTATGAGGGTCCGAGCGAAAAACTGTTTTTT. Protein product: CAWSVYEGPSEKLFF.

The rearrangement links TRBV7-2 to TRBJ1-2, with 7 bases lining up with TRBD1. Germline lookup yields CDR1 SGHTA and CDR2 FQGNSA. The CDR3 loop spans 15 amino acids. Losses at the gene ends were 4 bases for V and 0 bases for J; bases not matched to a gene: 5. The CDR3 here is CASSSRQGPNYGYTF. Here the CDR3 DNA reads TGTGCCAGCAGCTCCAGACAGGGCCCTAACTATGGCTACACCTTC.

The CDR3 sequence is CASSLLTSINTGELFF. CDR3 bases: TGCGCCAGCAGCTTACTGACTAGCATTAACACCGGGGAGCTGTTTTTT. The chain recombines TRBV5-1 with TRBJ2-2; 7 positions agree with TRBD2. The V and J ends lost 2 bases and 2 bases, in that order; junction bases with no gene match: 6. The CDR3 is 16 amino acids. CDR1 and CDR2 (germline): SGHRS, YFSETQ. The full variable domain, completed using reference TRBV5-1 and TRBJ2-2, is KAGVTQTPRYLIKTRGQQVTLSCSPISGHRSVSWYQQTPGQGLQFLFEYFSETQRNKGNFPGRFSGRQFSNSRSEMNVSTLELGDSALYLCASSLLTSINTGELFFGEGSRLTVL.

This rearrangement joins TRBV6-6 to TRBJ1-1, with D perhaps TRBD1 (5 bases). Germline V gene lookup returns CDR1 MNHNY and CDR2 SVGAGI (reference sequence). Trimming pared 7 bases from V and 1 base from J, leaving 10 bases between. The CDR3 sequence is 13 residues long. The CDR3 here is CASTRTPNTEAFF. As DNA, the CDR3 is TGTGCCAGCACCCGGACACCGAACACTGAAGCTTTCTTT.

The rearrangement joins TRBV7-2 to TRBJ1-5; D remains unclear. This CDR3 is built from 14 residues. Germline CDR1 SGHTA, CDR2 FQGNSA. Trimming took 3 bases from V and 3 from J, leaving 9 bases between them. CDR3 loop: CASSLGQFNQPQHF. The CDR3 nucleotides read TGTGCCAGCAGCTTGGGCCAGTTCAATCAGCCCCAGCATTTT.

The rearrangement joins TRBV6-5 to TRBJ1-1, with D possibly being TRBD1 (6 bases). The V gene's germline CDR1 is MNHEY and CDR2 SVGAGI. The CDR3 sequence is 14 residues long. V lost 7 bases to trimming and J lost 11 bases, with 23 bases between them. CDR3 loop: CASTLSGGRQEAFF. CDR3 nucleotide sequence: TGTGCCAGCACCCTAAGCGGGGGAAGACAGGAGGCTTTCTTT.

The V call is TRBV11-2, the J call TRBJ1-1; no firm D call. This CDR3 contains 18 residues. The ends were cut back, 5 bases at V and 5 bases at J, with 27 bases in the middle. Looked up from germline, CDR1 is SGHAT and CDR2 is FQNNGV. The CDR3 region has the DNA TGTGCCAGCAGCCCCCGTTTGAGGCTAGGTCGAGGGAAGACTGAAGCTTTCTTT. Its protein is CASSPRLRLGRGKTEAFF.

The chain carries TRBV4-2 and TRBJ2-7, with 7 bases identical to TRBD1. CDR3 length: 15 amino acids. The J segment lost 2 bases and the V segment lost 4 bases, leaving 8 bases of the junction unmatched. CDR1 LGHNA and CDR2 YNFKEQ come from the germline V gene. The CDR3 loop reads CASSRSGQGAYEQYF. The CDR3 DNA is TGTGCCAGCAGCCGTTCCGGGCAGGGGGCCTACGAGCAGTACTTC.

V is TRBV30 and J is TRBJ1-3; TRBD1 agrees at 9 bases. The CDR3 is made up of 16 amino acids. Germline lookup yields CDR1 GTSNPN and CDR2 SVGIG (reference sequence). The junction had 3 bases not matched to a gene; V was cut back by 0 bases and J by 0 bases. The CDR3 here is CAWSVRDRASGNTIYF. In DNA, the CDR3 is TGTGCCTGGAGTGTCCGGGACAGGGCCTCTGGAAACACCATATATTTT.